The 26 T cell receptor beta chains listed next were all sequenced from one sample in a study of T cell responses to AZD1222 COVID-19 vaccine. Produced via immunoSEQ multiplex PCR; TCRdb's table is partial and in-frame only. The table records around 120,000 clones, about 93% of them present only once. This specimen consisted of peripheral blood, obtained 28 days after the second AZD1222 dose. These receptors all stem from an adult who received the AZD1222 COVID-19 vaccine.

The V call is TRBV7-2, the J call TRBJ2-3; D not resolved. Trimming removed 5 bases from V and 4 bases from J, with 7 bases in between. The CDR3 is made up of 12 amino acids. Germline loops: CDR1 SGHTA, CDR2 FQGNSA. The CDR3 sequence: CASSPDSDTQYF. Here the CDR3 DNA reads TGTGCCAGCAGCCCAGACTCAGATACGCAGTATTTT.

The J gene is TRBJ2-4, the V gene TRBV28; D assignment may be TRBD1 or TRBD2 (5 bases each). This CDR3 has 12 residues. V was shortened by 4 bases and J by 7 bases, with 8 bases between the two germline ends. CDR1 is MDHEN, CDR2 SYDVKM, per germline. This CDR3 is CASSSGSNIQYF. The CDR3 DNA is TGTGCCAGCAGTTCAGGGAGTAACATTCAGTACTTC.

The rearrangement joins TRBV3-1 (or the pseudogene TRBV3-2) to TRBJ2-5; possibly TRBD1 or TRBD2 for D (5 bases each). V was clipped by 4 bases and J by 4 bases, with 19 bases between them. The CDR3 sequence is 16 residues long. The germline CDR1 and CDR2 sequences are LGHDT and YNNKEL (reference sequence). CDR3 amino acids: CASSRLGTRTRETQYF. CDR3 coding DNA: TGTGCCAGCAGCCGTTTAGGGACCCGAACACGAGAGACCCAGTACTTC.

The chain joins TRBV11-3 to TRBJ1-1; no firm D call. CDR1 SGHNT and CDR2 YENEEA come from the germline V gene. There are 13 residues in the CDR3. Trimming stripped 6 bases from V and 1 base from J, with 9 bases between. The DNA of the CDR3 is TGTGCCAGCAGTGGTTCCGGGAACACTGAAGCTTTCTTT. Protein product: CASSGSGNTEAFF.

The chain combines TRBV6-1 with TRBJ1-6, with 7 bases lining up with TRBD1. V dropped 4 bases and J dropped 9; count of bases not matched to a gene: 12. This CDR3 is 16 amino acids long. Germline V gene sequence: CDR1 MNHNS, CDR2 SASEGT. The CDR3 DNA reads TGTGCCAGCAGTGGGCACAGGGGACGGTTGTCTTCACCCCTCCACTTT. It yields the protein CASSGHRGRLSSPLHF.

The rearrangement joins TRBV23-1 to TRBJ2-7, with D possibly being TRBD1 (6 bases). TRBV23-1 is marked as an open reading frame, function uncertain. Trimming cost V 8 bases and J 1 base, with 21 bases left between them. The CDR3 loop spans 16 amino acids. The CDR3 region is CASLYYRDTQSYEQYF. CDR3 nucleotide sequence: TGCGCCAGCTTATACTACAGGGATACTCAATCCTACGAGCAGTACTTC.

The chain employs TRBV4-1 and TRBJ1-6; D ambiguous. Germline V gives CDR1 MGHRA, CDR2 YSYEKL. Between the trimmed V and J ends, which lost 1 base and 9 bases, there was a span of 7 bases. There are 13 residues in the CDR3. CDR3 nucleotide sequence: TGCGCCAGCAGCCAAGGTCGAAGTTCACCCCTCCACTTT. It specifies CASSQGRSSPLHF.

The chain carries TRBV18 and TRBJ1-5, with D possibly matching TRBD1 (6 bases). Trimming cost V 3 bases and J 5 bases, with 14 bases left between them. CDR1 and CDR2 (germline): KGHSH, LQKENI. There are 15 residues in the CDR3. The CDR3 spells CASSPTARGDQPQHF. The CDR3 DNA sequence: TGTGCCAGCTCACCTACGGCGAGGGGGGATCAGCCCCAGCATTTT.

The gene calls are TRBV5-1 and TRBJ2-7, with TRBD1 matching over 9 bases. This CDR3 region has 15 residues. Germline V lookup: CDR1 SGHRS, CDR2 YFSETQ. V was pared by 4 bases and J by 2 bases, with 7 bases of the junction left unmatched. CDR3 region: CASSGGTGSAYEQYF. CDR3 sequence (DNA): TGCGCCAGCAGCGGGGGGACAGGGAGCGCCTACGAGCAGTACTTC.

This rearrangement joins TRBV27 to TRBJ1-2; TRBD1 matches at 8 bases. The CDR3 has 13 amino acids. CDR1 is MNHEY, CDR2 SMNVEV, per germline (reference sequence). V lost 5 bases and J lost 8; bases outside the gene matches: 7. CDR3 protein: CASSPRQGYGYTF. The CDR3 DNA reads as TGTGCCAGCAGTCCCCGACAGGGGTACGGCTACACCTTC.

This chain links TRBV3-1 (or the pseudogene TRBV3-2) with TRBJ2-7; TRBD2 matches 10 bases. Germline-derived CDR1 and CDR2 are LGHDT and YNNKEL (reference sequence). The CDR3 is made up of 15 amino acids. V lost 2 bases and J lost 3; bases outside the gene matches: 4. CDR3 sequence: CASSQLSGGGYEQYF. The CDR3 coding sequence is TGTGCCAGCAGCCAATTGAGCGGGGGGGGCTACGAGCAGTACTTC.

The chain joins TRBV5-1 to TRBJ2-7, with D possibly being TRBD1 or TRBD2 (5 bases each). CDR3 length: 13 amino acids. Germline CDR1 SGHRS, CDR2 YFSETQ. Trimming pared 4 bases from V and 2 bases from J, leaving 10 bases between. CDR3 DNA: TGCGCCAGCAGCCCCCTGGGGGCCTACGAGCAGTACTTC. Its protein is CASSPLGAYEQYF.

The chain combines TRBV29-1 with TRBJ2-1; D is uncertain. CDR1 SQVTM and CDR2 ANQGSEA come from the germline V gene. The CDR3 runs to 11 residues. V was clipped by 8 bases and J by 8 bases, with 13 bases between them. The CDR3 region has the DNA TGCAGCTTCGCTGGTGTGGATGAGCAGTTCTTC. Its translation is CSFAGVDEQFF.

CDR3 in amino acids: CASSLVGGLFQGYTF. The DNA of the CDR3 is TGCGCCAGCAGCTTGGTAGGGGGGCTATTCCAGGGCTACACCTTC. The chain recombines TRBV5-1 with TRBJ1-2; D is perhaps TRBD1 (6 bases). Trimming removed 0 bases from V and 8 bases from J, with 17 bases in between. The CDR3 spans 15 residues. CDR1 is SGHRS and CDR2 is YFSETQ in the germline V gene.

CDR3 protein: CASSSRQGGGYTF. For the CDR3, the DNA is TGTGCCAGCAGTTCCCGACAGGGCGGCGGCTACACCTTC. The J gene is TRBJ1-2, the V gene TRBV12-3 or TRBV12-4; 7 bases line up with TRBD1. CDR3 length equals 13 residues. Losses at the gene ends were 4 bases for V and 8 bases for J; bases not matched to a gene: 7.

The rearrangement links TRBV27 to TRBJ2-1; 10 nucleotides align to TRBD2. After removal of 6 bases from V and 5 bases from J, the junction contained 10 bases not matched to a gene. The CDR3 runs 16 residues. Per the germline V gene, CDR1 is MNHEY and CDR2 is SMNVEV (reference sequence). CDR3: CASRFSGRPPNNEQFF. In nucleotides, the CDR3 is TGTGCCAGCAGATTTAGCGGGAGGCCCCCTAACAATGAGCAGTTCTTC.

V is TRBV9 and J is TRBJ2-5; 7 bases align to TRBD1. Losses at the gene ends were 5 bases for V and 5 bases for J; bases not matched to a gene: 15. The CDR3 is made up of 16 amino acids. CDR1 and CDR2 (germline): SGDLS, YYNGEE. The DNA of the CDR3 is TGTGCCAGCAGTGACCCGGGCAGGGGGTGGTCGGAGACCCAGTACTTC. This gives the protein CASSDPGRGWSETQYF.

The J gene is TRBJ2-7, the V gene TRBV6-6; no clear D. The length of the CDR3 is 11 residues. CDR1 and CDR2 (germline): MNHNY, SVGAGI (reference sequence). Trimming shortened V by 6 bases and J by 2 bases, and 5 bases separated the two germline ends. Written as DNA, the CDR3 is TGTGCCAGCAGCGGCCCCTACGAGCAGTACTTC. Translation: CASSGPYEQYF.

A few counts support this clone. The rearrangement joins TRBV7-8 to TRBJ1-2, with a weak D call TRBD1 (5 bases). CDR3 length: 15 residues. Germline lookup yields CDR1 SGHVS and CDR2 FQNEAQ. V was clipped by 2 bases and J by 2 bases, with 12 bases between them. CDR3 sequence (DNA): TGTGCCAGCAGCTTATCCGGGGGTGGAAACTATGGCTACACCTTC. Residues: CASSLSGGGNYGYTF.

J is TRBJ2-5 and V is TRBV5-4; possibly TRBD2 for D (7 bases). With 3 bases removed from V and 2 bases from J, the gap between germline ends came to 17 bases. The CDR3 runs 16 residues. CDR1 and CDR2 (germline): SGHNT, YYREEE (reference sequence). In DNA form, the CDR3 reads TGTGCCAGCAGCTCCTGGGGCGGGGGCCTACAAGAGACCCAGTACTTC. This sequence encodes CASSSWGGGLQETQYF.

The chain is built from TRBV29-1 and TRBJ2-5; TRBD2 might be the D (7 bases). CDR1 is SQVTM and CDR2 is ANQGSEA in the germline V gene. This CDR3 has 13 amino acids. Trimming took off 2 bases at V and 5 bases at J, with 12 bases between the two ends. DNA for the CDR3: TGCAGCGTTGAAAGGGCGGGGGCGGAGACCCAGTACTTC. It codes for CSVERAGAETQYF.

V and J are TRBV5-1 and TRBJ1-2; D remains ambiguous. There are 15 residues in the CDR3. The V end was cut by 0 bases, the J end by 9 bases, with 18 bases between. The germline gives CDR1 SGHRS, CDR2 YFSETQ. Here the CDR3 reads CASSLVAPQSGRYTF. CDR3 nucleotide sequence: TGCGCCAGCAGCTTGGTGGCACCCCAGTCAGGACGCTACACCTTC.

The V and J genes are TRBV7-2 and TRBJ1-6; no reliable D call. Germline loops: CDR1 SGHTA, CDR2 FQGNSA. V lost 0 bases and J 7 bases, leaving 10 bases between the germline ends. The CDR3 extends over 15 amino acids. In DNA form, the CDR3 reads TGTGCCAGCAGCTTAGCTCAGATCCAAAATTCACCCCTCCACTTT. This encodes CASSLAQIQNSPLHF.

The V gene is TRBV4-3, the J gene TRBJ2-2, with D tentatively TRBD1 (6 bases). The CDR3 length is 13 residues. Germline loops: CDR1 LGHNA, CDR2 YSLEER. V dropped 3 bases and J dropped 6 bases, with 8 bases sitting between them. CDR3 coding DNA: TGCGCCAGCAGCCAGGACAGATCCGGGGAGCTGTTTTTT. It codes for CASSQDRSGELFF.

The sample holds one count of this clone. The V call is TRBV11-2, the J call TRBJ2-5; tentatively, D is TRBD2 (6 bases). CDR1 is SGHAT and CDR2 is FQNNGV in the germline V gene. Trimming stripped 2 bases from V and 7 bases from J, with 11 bases between. This CDR3 contains 13 residues. The CDR3 region is CASSLMEEGTQYF. DNA of the CDR3: TGTGCCAGCAGCTTAATGGAGGAGGGGACCCAGTACTTC.

This clone was recorded only once. The chain carries TRBV27 and TRBJ2-5, with TRBD2 identical over 11 bases. The J segment lost 5 bases and the V segment lost 8 bases, leaving 16 bases of the junction unmatched. The germline V gene encodes CDR1 MNHEY and CDR2 SMNVEV (reference sequence). The length of the CDR3 is 17 residues. The CDR3: CASWQGGLAGPRETQYF. The CDR3 DNA is TGTGCCAGCTGGCAGGGAGGACTAGCGGGCCCAAGGGAGACCCAGTACTTC.